Listed below are T cell receptor beta chains from one sample, sequenced in a study of read filtering for tumor transcriptome and immune sequencing. MiXCR, run by TCRdb on the reads, gives a single entry per CDR3 protein. The table includes fewer than 30,000 distinct CDR3 sequences, 14% detected once. Material for sequencing was a population of CD138-negative cells sorted from bone marrow. The origin of the receptors is a donor older than 35 with multiple myeloma. The CDR3 runs from the conserved cysteine through the conserved F or W. Fields, in order: clone size, V gene, D gene, CDR3 length, J gene, CDR3 protein, CDR3 DNA. A D gene is named only where the DNA matches it firmly. Some rows have no size entry. The others give once, few or many, or a class for an expanded clone.

once	TRBV29-1	.	13	TRBJ2-1	CSVEGLRNKERFF	TGCAGCGTTGAAGGCCTCCGTAACAAAGAGCGGTTCTTC
.	TRBV6-5	TRBD2	16	TRBJ2-3	CVSSLSGEGSTDTQYF	TGTGTCAGCAGTCTTAGCGGGGAGGGTAGCACAGATACGCAGTATTTT
many	TRBV2	.	14	TRBJ2-3	CASRVSRERDTQYF	TGTGCCAGCCGAGTATCAAGGGAAAGAGATACGCAGTATTTT
many	TRBV5-1	TRBD2	15	TRBJ2-7	CASSYLAGATHEQYF	TGCGCCAGCAGCTACCTAGCGGGAGCTACCCACGAGCAGTACTTC
few	TRBV5-4	TRBD2	16	TRBJ2-2	CASGTSGRPNTGELFF	TGTGCCAGCGGGACTAGCGGGAGGCCGAACACCGGGGAGCTGTTTTTT
few	TRBV12-3/TRBV12-4	.	13	TRBJ2-3	CASSRTTGDTQYF	TGTGCCAGCAGCCGTACCACGGGGGATACGCAGTATTTT
many	TRBV20-1	.	16	TRBJ2-3	CSARTFGQGRTDTRYF	TGCAGTGCTAGGACGTTCGGGCAGGGAAGGACGGATACGCGGTATTTT
many	TRBV7-8	.	13	TRBJ2-7	CASSQTSGYEQYF	TGTGCCAGCAGCCAGACCTCGGGCTACGAGCAGTACTTC
many	TRBV20-1	.	15	TRBJ2-1	CSAVSGTKTYNEQFF	TGCAGTGCGGTATCAGGGACAAAAACCTACAATGAGCAGTTCTTC
many	TRBV7-9	TRBD2	14	TRBJ2-5	CASSSGLAGLAQYF	TGTGCCAGCAGCTCGGGACTAGCGGGTTTGGCCCAGTACTTC
many	TRBV4-1	TRBD1	14	TRBJ1-1	CASSRTGAGTEAFF	TGCGCCAGCAGCCGTACAGGGGCGGGCACTGAAGCTTTCTTT
many	TRBV11-2	TRBD1	16	TRBJ1-2	CASSSTITGGSLGYTF	TGTGCCAGCAGCTCGACCATTACAGGGGGTAGCCTTGGCTACACCTTC
many	TRBV5-1	TRBD2	15	TRBJ2-7	CASSIWTSPGEEQYF	TGCGCCAGCAGCATTTGGACTAGCCCGGGGGAGGAGCAGTACTTC
many	TRBV29-1	.	12	TRBJ1-5	CSVAEGGQPQHF	TGCAGCGTTGCAGAGGGAGGACAGCCCCAGCATTTT
many	TRBV14	TRBD1	17	TRBJ1-5	CASSFKTGIIGNQPQHF	TGTGCCAGCAGTTTCAAGACAGGGATAATCGGCAATCAGCCCCAGCATTTT
.	TRBV19	.	15	TRBJ1-5	CASSIDYRAGQPQHF	TGTGCCAGTAGTATAGATTACAGGGCTGGTCAGCCCCAGCATTTT
many	TRBV24-1	TRBD2	16	TRBJ2-1	CATSDLKGLVDNEQFF	TGTGCCACCAGTGATTTGAAGGGACTAGTCGACAATGAGCAGTTCTTC
many	TRBV28	TRBD2	16	TRBJ2-7	CASSFLQREGVREQYF	TGTGCCAGCAGTTTTTTACAGCGGGAGGGTGTCCGCGAGCAGTACTTC
many	TRBV30	.	15	TRBJ1-5	CAWSNPELSNQPQHF	TGTGCCTGGAGTAACCCCGAACTGAGCAATCAGCCCCAGCATTTT
many	TRBV2	.	17	TRBJ1-1	CASSVGSSQSGRAEAFF	TGTGCCAGCAGTGTCGGCTCATCCCAATCGGGGCGCGCTGAAGCTTTCTTT
many	TRBV5-1	.	15	TRBJ2-4	CASSLGELVKNIQYF	TGCGCCAGCAGCTTGGGGGAGTTGGTCAAAAACATTCAGTACTTC
.	TRBV11-3	.	15	TRBJ2-7	CASSLRRETGYEQYF	TGTGCCAGCAGCTTAAGGCGGGAGACAGGCTACGAGCAGTACTTC
many	TRBV3-1	TRBD2	15	TRBJ2-1	CASSQEVSGYNEQFF	TGTGCCAGCAGCCAAGAGGTTAGCGGGTACAATGAGCAGTTCTTC
.	TRBV2	TRBD2	16	TRBJ2-7	CASSEVGLAGLTGQYF	TGTGCCAGCAGTGAAGTGGGGCTAGCGGGATTGACGGGGCAGTACTTC
many	TRBV2	TRBD2	14	TRBJ2-1	CASRASGAPNVQFF	TGTGCCAGCAGGGCTAGCGGGGCCCCCAATGTGCAGTTCTTC
many	TRBV6-5	TRBD1	14	TRBJ1-5	CASSYHRGIQPQHF	TGTGCCAGCAGTTATCACAGGGGGATTCAGCCCCAGCATTTT
many	TRBV5-5	TRBD2	16	TRBJ2-7	CASSRGTSGSFNEQYF	TGTGCCAGCAGCCGAGGGACTAGCGGGAGCTTCAACGAGCAGTACTTC
many	TRBV5-1	TRBD1	16	TRBJ2-1	CASSPRDRVRYNEQFF	TGCGCCAGCAGCCCACGAGACAGGGTACGATACAATGAGCAGTTCTTC
many	TRBV28	.	15	TRBJ2-5	CASSFKGAVQETQYF	TGTGCCAGCAGTTTTAAGGGAGCCGTACAAGAGACCCAGTACTTC
many	TRBV2	.	13	TRBJ2-1	CASSEAGAGEQFF	TGTGCCAGCAGTGAAGCTGGGGCAGGAGAGCAGTTCTTC
many	TRBV19	TRBD2	17	TRBJ2-5	CASSPRTSGRAWGTQYF	TGTGCCAGTAGTCCGCGGACTAGCGGGAGGGCCTGGGGGACCCAGTACTTC
.	TRBV20-1	TRBD1	16	TRBJ2-1	CGASELQGWIYNEQFF	TGTGGTGCGTCCGAATTACAGGGGTGGATATACAATGAGCAGTTCTTC
many	TRBV6-7	TRBD1	16	TRBJ1-1	CASSPERQGRATEAFF	TGTGCCAGCAGCCCCGAAAGACAGGGTAGGGCCACTGAAGCTTTCTTT
many	TRBV5-8	TRBD2	15	TRBJ2-7	CASSWTAGGSYEQYF	TGTGCCAGCAGCTGGACGGCGGGAGGGTCCTACGAGCAGTACTTC
.	TRBV12-3/TRBV12-4	TRBD2	14	TRBJ2-2	CVSSGLAGVGELFF	TGTGTCAGCAGTGGACTAGCAGGAGTTGGGGAGCTGTTTTTT
many	TRBV7-6	TRBD2	15	TRBJ2-1	CASSVLAGGQNEQFF	TGTGCCAGCAGCGTCCTAGCGGGAGGCCAGAATGAGCAGTTCTTC
many	TRBV12-3/TRBV12-4	.	14	TRBJ1-5	CASSQPPGDQPQHF	TGTGCCAGCAGCCAACCCCCAGGAGATCAGCCCCAGCATTTT
few	TRBV4-2	.	15	TRBJ2-6	CASSQEGDGANVLTF	TGTGCCAGCAGCCAAGAGGGGGATGGGGCCAACGTCCTGACTTTC
.	TRBV12-3/TRBV12-4	TRBD1	14	TRBJ1-1	CASSARDRVTEAFF	TGTGCCAGCAGCGCCAGGGACAGGGTCACTGAAGCTTTCTTT
many	TRBV7-3	.	14	TRBJ2-1	CASSLPGTEDEQFF	TGTGCCAGCAGCTTGCCGGGAACTGAGGATGAGCAGTTCTTC
many	TRBV18	TRBD1	14	TRBJ1-1	CASSRDRGNTEAFF	TGTGCCAGCTCAAGGGACAGGGGGAACACTGAAGCTTTCTTT
.	TRBV27	TRBD2	18	TRBJ2-1	CASSPSRTSARPINEQFF	TGTGCCAGCAGTCCCAGTCGGACTAGCGCGAGACCGATCAATGAGCAGTTCTTC
many	TRBV18	.	13	TRBJ2-3	CASSPFDSDTQYF	TGTGCCAGCTCACCCTTTGACTCAGATACGCAGTATTTT
many	TRBV2	.	14	TRBJ2-2	CARSLFKTTGELFF	TGTGCCAGATCACTGTTCAAAACCACCGGGGAGCTGTTTTTT
.	TRBV4-1	TRBD2	17	TRBJ2-1	CASSQALRASGSNEQFF	TGCGCCAGCAGCCAAGCTCTCCGGGCTAGCGGGAGTAATGAGCAGTTCTTT
many	TRBV11-2	.	19	TRBJ2-3	CASSRRHWGTGDETDTQYF	TGTGCCAGCAGCCGCCGACACTGGGGGACGGGTGATGAGACAGATACGCAGTATTTT
many	TRBV12-3/TRBV12-4	TRBD2	15	TRBJ2-1	CASSIRLAGAGEQFF	TGTGCCAGCAGCATTAGACTAGCGGGAGCAGGTGAGCAGTTCTTC
many	TRBV7-9	TRBD1	14	TRBJ2-5	CASSSAGTGETQYF	TGTGCCAGCAGCTCCGCCGGGACAGGAGAGACCCAGTACTTC
many	TRBV20-1	TRBD1	14	TRBJ1-5	CSASGGQGVLTQHF	TGCAGTGCTAGTGGAGGACAGGGTGTCTTGACCCAGCATTTT
many	TRBV5-1	.	16	TRBJ2-1	CASSLVSSPFYNEQFF	TGCGCCAGCAGCTTGGTTAGTTCCCCTTTCTACAATGAGCAGTTCTTC
many	TRBV5-6	.	14	TRBJ1-1	CASSRQVLNTEAFF	TGTGCCAGCAGCCGACAGGTTTTGAACACTGAAGCTTTCTTT
.	TRBV6-5	TRBD2	13	TRBJ2-1	CASRETSAWEQFF	TGTGCCAGCAGGGAAACTAGCGCCTGGGAGCAGTTCTTC
many	TRBV19	.	15	TRBJ2-1	CASRARDGSYNEQFF	TGTGCCAGTAGGGCACGGGACGGCTCCTACAATGAGCAGTTCTTC
many	TRBV7-8	.	15	TRBJ2-3	CASSRRDDLTDTQYF	TGTGCCAGCAGCCGTCGGGACGACCTAACAGATACGCAGTATTTT
many	TRBV7-2	TRBD2	16	TRBJ2-7	CASSPPGLAGGYEQYF	TGTGCCAGCAGCCCACCGGGACTAGCGGGAGGTTACGAGCAGTACTTC
many	TRBV5-1	.	14	TRBJ1-1	CASSLEGRGTEAFF	TGCGCCAGCAGCTTGGAGGGCAGGGGCACTGAAGCTTTCTTT
many	TRBV5-1	.	18	TRBJ2-3	CASSWGGPGASATDTQYF	TGCGCCAGCAGCTGGGGAGGTCCAGGGGCCAGTGCCACAGATACGCAGTATTTT
many	TRBV5-1	TRBD2	15	TRBJ2-2	CASSLREGNTGELFF	TGCGCCAGCAGCTTGCGGGAGGGAAACACCGGGGAGCTGTTTTTT
many	TRBV5-1	.	14	TRBJ2-1	CASKEGLAKNEQFF	TGCGCCAGCAAGGAGGGTCTAGCCAAAAATGAGCAGTTCTTC